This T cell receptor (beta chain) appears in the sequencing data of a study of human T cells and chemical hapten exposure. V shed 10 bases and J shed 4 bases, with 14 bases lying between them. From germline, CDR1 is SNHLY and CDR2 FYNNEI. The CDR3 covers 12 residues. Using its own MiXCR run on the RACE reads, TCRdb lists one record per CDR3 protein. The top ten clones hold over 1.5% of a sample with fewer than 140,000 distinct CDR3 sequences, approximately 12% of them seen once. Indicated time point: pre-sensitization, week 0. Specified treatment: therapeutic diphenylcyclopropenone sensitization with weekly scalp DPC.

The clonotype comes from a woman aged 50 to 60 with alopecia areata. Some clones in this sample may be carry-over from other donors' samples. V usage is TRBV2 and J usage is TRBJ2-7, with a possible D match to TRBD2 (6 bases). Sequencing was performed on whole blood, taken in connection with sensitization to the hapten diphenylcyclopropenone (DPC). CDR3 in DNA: TGTGCCACCGGGACTGATCAATACGAGCAGTACTTC. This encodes CATGTDQYEQYF. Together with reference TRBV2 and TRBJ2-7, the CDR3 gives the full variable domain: EPEVTQTPSHQVTQMGQEVILRCVPISNHLYFYWYRQILGQKVEFLVSFYNNEISEKSEIFDDQFSVERPDGSNFTLKIRSTKLEDSAMYFCATGTDQYEQYFGPGTRLTVT.